Sequencing of this T cell receptor beta chain was carried out in a study of breast tumors, draining lymph nodes, adjacent tissues. Study-wide points: Tumor and nontumor repertoires were significantly more similar in luminal-like than in basal-like breast cancer. The lymph node origin of tumor T cells was framed as consistent with a hypothesis, not demonstrated. Most tumor T cells seemingly derive from lymph node, then expand in tumor. Compared with lymph nodes, tumors were less diverse; compared with nontumor tissue, more.

Only one count was recorded for this clonotype. Its antigen is not identified. Breast cancer patients provided tissue from their axillary draining lymph nodes. In TCRdb, the multiplex PCR reads were re-called with MiXCR into one record per CDR3 protein. The data contain 100,000 or so distinct CDR3 sequences, 21% of them singletons. CDR1 and CDR2 from the germline V gene are KGHSH and LQKENI. This CDR3 is 14 amino acids long. Trimming pared 5 bases from V and 4 bases from J, leaving 14 bases between. The J gene is TRBJ1-2, the V gene TRBV18; D is ambiguous. This TCR was recovered from a female donor with breast cancer. Some clones in this sample may be carry-over from other donors' samples. Input material: axillary lymph node tissue. The CDR3 here is CASSTNRAPYGYTF. The CDR3 DNA sequence: TGTGCCAGCTCAACTAACAGAGCCCCCTATGGCTACACCTTC.